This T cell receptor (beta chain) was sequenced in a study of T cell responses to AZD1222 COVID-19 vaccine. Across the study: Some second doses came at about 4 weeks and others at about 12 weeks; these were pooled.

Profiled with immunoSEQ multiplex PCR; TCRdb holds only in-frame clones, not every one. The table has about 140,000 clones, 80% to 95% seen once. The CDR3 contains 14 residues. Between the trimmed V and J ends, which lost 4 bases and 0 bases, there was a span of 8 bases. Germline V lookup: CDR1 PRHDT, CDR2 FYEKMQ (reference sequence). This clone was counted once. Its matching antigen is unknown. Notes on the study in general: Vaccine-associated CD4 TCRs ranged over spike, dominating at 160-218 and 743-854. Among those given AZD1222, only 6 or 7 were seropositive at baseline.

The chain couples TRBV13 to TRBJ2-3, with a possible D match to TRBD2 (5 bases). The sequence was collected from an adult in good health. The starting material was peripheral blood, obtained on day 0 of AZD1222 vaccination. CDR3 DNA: TGTGCCAGCAGCTCTCTAGCTAGCACAGATACGCAGTATTTT. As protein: CASSSLASTDTQYF.